This TCR beta chain was documented in a study of early T cells in non-severe SARS-CoV-2 infection. One entry per CDR3 protein, called by TCRdb with MiXCR from the 5' RACE reads. Of tens of thousands of distinct CDR3 sequences listed, 14% to 15% were seen once; the top ten hold 5.5%. The germline V gene encodes CDR1 LNHDA and CDR2 SQIVND (reference sequence). The CDR3 runs to 11 residues. Between the trimmed V and J ends, which lost 6 bases and 6 bases, there was a span of 5 bases. The TCR sequence derives from an adult who was a healthcare worker with PCR-confirmed SARS-CoV-2 infection or an uninfected control (not recorded which). The chain has TRBV19 and TRBJ2-2; no clear D gene. Sequencing was performed on whole blood. In DNA, the CDR3 is TGTGCCAGTAGCACTTCCGGGGAGCTGTTTTTT. Encoded protein: CASSTSGELFF.